The entry that follows covers one TCR beta chain sequence. This entry belongs to a study of technical replicates of blood from several donors. The assay was immunoSEQ multiplex PCR, and TCRdb's table has in-frame clones only and misses some. This repertoire shows nearly 95,000 clones, almost 97% found once; its top ten account for 0.36%. Sequenced input: T cells isolated from PBMCs. This TCR was sampled from a human donor in good health.

The CDR3, as DNA: TGTGCCAGCACCTCAGGGCCGAACAACGAGCAGTACTTC. Translation gives CASTSGPNNEQYF. The rearrangement joins TRBV27 to TRBJ2-7; a weak D match, TRBD1 (5 bases). The CDR3 runs 13 residues. Germline lookup yields CDR1 MNHEY and CDR2 SMNVEV (reference sequence). Trimming cost V 7 bases and J 5 bases, with 15 bases left between them.